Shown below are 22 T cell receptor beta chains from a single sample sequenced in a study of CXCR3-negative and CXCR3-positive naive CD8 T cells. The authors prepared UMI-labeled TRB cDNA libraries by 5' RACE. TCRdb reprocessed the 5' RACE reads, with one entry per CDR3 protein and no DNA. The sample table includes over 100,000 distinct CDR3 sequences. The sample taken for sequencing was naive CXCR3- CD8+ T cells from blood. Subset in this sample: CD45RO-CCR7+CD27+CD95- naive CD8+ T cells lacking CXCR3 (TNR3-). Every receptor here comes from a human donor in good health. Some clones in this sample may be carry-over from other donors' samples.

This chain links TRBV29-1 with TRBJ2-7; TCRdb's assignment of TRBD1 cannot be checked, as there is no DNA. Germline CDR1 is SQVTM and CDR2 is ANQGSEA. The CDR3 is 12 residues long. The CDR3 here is CSVEAGQGEQYF.

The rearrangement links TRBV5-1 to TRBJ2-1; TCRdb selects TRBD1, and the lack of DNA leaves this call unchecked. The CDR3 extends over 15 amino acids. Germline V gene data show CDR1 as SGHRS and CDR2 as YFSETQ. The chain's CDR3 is CASSRDRGPYNEQFF.

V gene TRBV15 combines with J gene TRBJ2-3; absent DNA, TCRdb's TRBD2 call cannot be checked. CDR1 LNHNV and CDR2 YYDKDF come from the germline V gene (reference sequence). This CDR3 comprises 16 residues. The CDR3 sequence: CATSRAGKGGADTQYF.

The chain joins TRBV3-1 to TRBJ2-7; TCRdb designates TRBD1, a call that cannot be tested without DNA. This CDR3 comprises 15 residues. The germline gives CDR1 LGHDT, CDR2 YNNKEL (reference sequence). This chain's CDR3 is CASSHRRDRAYEQYF.

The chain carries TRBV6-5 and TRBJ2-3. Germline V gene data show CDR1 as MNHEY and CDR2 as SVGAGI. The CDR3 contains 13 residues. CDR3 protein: CASSFLITDTQYF.

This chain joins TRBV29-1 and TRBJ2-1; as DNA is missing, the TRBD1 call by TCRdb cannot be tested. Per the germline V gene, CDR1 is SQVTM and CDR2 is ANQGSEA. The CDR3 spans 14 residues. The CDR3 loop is CSVVPTSRNNEQFF.

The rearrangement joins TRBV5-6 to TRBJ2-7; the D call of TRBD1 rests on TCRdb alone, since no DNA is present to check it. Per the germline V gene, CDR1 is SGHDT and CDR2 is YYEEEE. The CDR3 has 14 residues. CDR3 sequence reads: CASSPGTGHYEQYF.

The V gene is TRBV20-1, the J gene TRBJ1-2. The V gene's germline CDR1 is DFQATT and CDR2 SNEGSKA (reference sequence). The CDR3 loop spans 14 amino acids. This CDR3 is CSAREDGINYGYTF.

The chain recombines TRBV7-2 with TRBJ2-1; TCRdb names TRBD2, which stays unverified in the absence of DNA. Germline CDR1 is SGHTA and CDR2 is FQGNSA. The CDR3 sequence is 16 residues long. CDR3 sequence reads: CASSSSGGHAYNEQFF.

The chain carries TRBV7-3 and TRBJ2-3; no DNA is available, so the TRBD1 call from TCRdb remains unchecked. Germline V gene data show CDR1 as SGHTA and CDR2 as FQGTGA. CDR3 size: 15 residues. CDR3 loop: CASSSSGGWSDTQYF.

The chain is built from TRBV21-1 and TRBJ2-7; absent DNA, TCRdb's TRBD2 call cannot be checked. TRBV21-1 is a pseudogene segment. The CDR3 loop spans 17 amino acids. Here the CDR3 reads CASSKALLVAGPYEQYF.

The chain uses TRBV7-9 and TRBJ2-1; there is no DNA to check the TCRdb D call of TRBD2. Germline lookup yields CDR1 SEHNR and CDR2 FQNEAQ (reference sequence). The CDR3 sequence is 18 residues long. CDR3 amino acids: CASSRFGAGANSYNEQFF.

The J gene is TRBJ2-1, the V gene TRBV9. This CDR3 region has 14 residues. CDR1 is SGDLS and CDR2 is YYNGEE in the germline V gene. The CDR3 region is CASSVDGSVGEQFF.

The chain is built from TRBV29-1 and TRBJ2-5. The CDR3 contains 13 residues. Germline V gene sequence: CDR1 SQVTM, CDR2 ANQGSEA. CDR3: CSVELVDLETQYF.

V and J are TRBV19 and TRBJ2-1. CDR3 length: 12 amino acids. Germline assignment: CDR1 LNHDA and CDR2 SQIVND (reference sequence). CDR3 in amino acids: CASSIGYNEQFF.

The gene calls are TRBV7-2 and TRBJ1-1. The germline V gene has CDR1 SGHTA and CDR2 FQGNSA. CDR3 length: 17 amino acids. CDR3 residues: CASSLGGTYSQNTEAFF.

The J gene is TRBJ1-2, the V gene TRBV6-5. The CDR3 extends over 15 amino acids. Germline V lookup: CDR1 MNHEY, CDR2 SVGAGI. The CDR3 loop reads CASSSGPTLAYGYTF.

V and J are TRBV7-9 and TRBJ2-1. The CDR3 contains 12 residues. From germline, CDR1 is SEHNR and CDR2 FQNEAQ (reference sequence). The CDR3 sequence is CASYRALNEQFF.

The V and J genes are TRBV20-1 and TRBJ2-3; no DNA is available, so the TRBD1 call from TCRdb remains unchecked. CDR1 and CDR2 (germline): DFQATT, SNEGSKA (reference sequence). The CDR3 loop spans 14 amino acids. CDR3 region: CSARPGHGTDTQYF.

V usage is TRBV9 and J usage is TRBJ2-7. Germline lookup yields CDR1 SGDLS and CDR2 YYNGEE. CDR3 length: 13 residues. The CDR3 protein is CASSVDLSYEQYF.

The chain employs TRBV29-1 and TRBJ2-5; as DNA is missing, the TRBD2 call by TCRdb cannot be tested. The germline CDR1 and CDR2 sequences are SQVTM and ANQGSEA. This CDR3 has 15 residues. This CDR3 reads CSVEVTRAVGETQYF.

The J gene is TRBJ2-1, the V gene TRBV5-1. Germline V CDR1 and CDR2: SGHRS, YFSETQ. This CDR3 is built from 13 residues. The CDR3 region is CASSSQVYNEQFF.